This T cell receptor beta chain was observed in a study of T cells in Graves' hyperthyroidism and ophthalmopathy. The TCR beta CDR3 regions underwent amplification using RNA transcripts as the source. When the TCR CDR3 underwent first-round RT-PCR, the HTBI primer set was used. TCRdb re-called the multiplex PCR reads through MiXCR, storing one row per CDR3 protein. Counted here are hundreds of thousands of distinct CDR3 sequences, roughly 13% occurring once; the ten biggest clones make up around 28%. A Clinical Activity Score of at least 3, a NOSPECS grade of at least 4 and a duration under 3 months were recorded in the ophthalmopathy patients. 10 ml fresh peripheral blood yielded the PBMCs. This clonotype was seen more than once but under ten times. What it recognizes is unknown. Overall study results and limits: In blood, most of the thyroid clonotypes expanded above 0.001 were also present. A model of 13 V-J features distinguished ophthalmopathy from stable hyperthyroidism.

V was cut by 1 base and J by 8 bases, with 9 bases left in between. Germline V gene sequence: CDR1 SGHVS, CDR2 FQNEAQ. The CDR3 has 13 residues. Sequencing used blood. The V and J genes are TRBV7-8 and TRBJ2-4; D call uncertain. The origin of this receptor is a man aged 45-60 years with Graves' ophthalmopathy. The CDR3 loop reads CASSLGGMDIQYF. Written as DNA, the CDR3 is TGTGCCAGCAGCTTAGGGGGAATGGACATTCAGTACTTC.